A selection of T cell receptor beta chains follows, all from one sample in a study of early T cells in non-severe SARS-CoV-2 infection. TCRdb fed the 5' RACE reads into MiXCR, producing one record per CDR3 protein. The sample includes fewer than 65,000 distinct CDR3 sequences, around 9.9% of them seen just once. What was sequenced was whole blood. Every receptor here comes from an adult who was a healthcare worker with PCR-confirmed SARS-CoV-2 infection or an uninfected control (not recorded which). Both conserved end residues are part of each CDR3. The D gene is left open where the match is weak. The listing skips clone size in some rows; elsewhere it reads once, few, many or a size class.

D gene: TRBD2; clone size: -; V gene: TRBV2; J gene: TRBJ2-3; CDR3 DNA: TGTGCCAGCAGTGAGGATCAGGCAGCGGGAGCCGATACGCAGTATTTT; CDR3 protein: CASSEDQAAGADTQYF
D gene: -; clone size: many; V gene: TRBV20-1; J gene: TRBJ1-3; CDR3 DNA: TGCAGTGCTAGATCAAGACAGTCAACCGGAAACACCATATATTTT; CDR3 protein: CSARSRQSTGNTIYF
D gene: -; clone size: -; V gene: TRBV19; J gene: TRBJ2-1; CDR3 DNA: TGTGCCAGTAGTATTAAGGTAGCGGCGGATGAGCAGTTCTTC; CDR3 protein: CASSIKVAADEQFF
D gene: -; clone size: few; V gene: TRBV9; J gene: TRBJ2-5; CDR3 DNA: TGTGCCAGCAGCGCACCACATGGGGAGACCCAGTACTTC; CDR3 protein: CASSAPHGETQYF
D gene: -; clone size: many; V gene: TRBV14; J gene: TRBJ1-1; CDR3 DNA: TGTGCCAGCAGTCAAGAGCGGTTCGTCGGCAACACTGAAGCTTTCTTT; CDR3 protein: CASSQERFVGNTEAFF
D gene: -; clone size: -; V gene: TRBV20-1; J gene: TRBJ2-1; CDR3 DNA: TGCAGTGCTTACCGGCCGGGGGTTCGAGAGCAGTTCTTC; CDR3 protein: CSAYRPGVREQFF
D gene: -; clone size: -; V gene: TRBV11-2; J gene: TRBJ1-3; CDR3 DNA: TGTGCCAGCAGCTTAGACTGGGACGTCGGAAACACCATATATTTT; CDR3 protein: CASSLDWDVGNTIYF
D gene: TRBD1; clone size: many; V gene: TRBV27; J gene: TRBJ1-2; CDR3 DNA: TGTGCCAGCAGTTTATACCCAGGGGGCGCGAGTGGCTACACCTTC; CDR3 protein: CASSLYPGGASGYTF
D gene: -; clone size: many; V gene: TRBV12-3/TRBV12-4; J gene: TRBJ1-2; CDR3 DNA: TGTGCCAGCAGTTTCTTCCCAGGGGCCTACGGCTACACCTTC; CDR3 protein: CASSFFPGAYGYTF
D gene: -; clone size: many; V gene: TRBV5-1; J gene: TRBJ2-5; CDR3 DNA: TGCGCCAGCAGCACCGGACGAGAAAAAGAGACCCAGTACTTC; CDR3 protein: CASSTGREKETQYF
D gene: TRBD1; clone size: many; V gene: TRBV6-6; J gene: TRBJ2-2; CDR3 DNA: TGTGCCAGCAGTTCGGGACAGACGAACACCGGGGAGCTGTTTTTT; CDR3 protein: CASSSGQTNTGELFF
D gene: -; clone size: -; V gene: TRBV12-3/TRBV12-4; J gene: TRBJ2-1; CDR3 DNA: TGTGCCAGCAGTCCAAGACAGATCAACAATGAGCAGTTCTTC; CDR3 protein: CASSPRQINNEQFF
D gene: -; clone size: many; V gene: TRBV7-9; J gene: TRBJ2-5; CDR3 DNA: TGTGCCAGCAGCGTAGTCAAGCGGGAAGAGACCCAGTACTTC; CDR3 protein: CASSVVKREETQYF
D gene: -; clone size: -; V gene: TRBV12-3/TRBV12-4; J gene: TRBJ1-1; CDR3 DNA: TGTGCCAGCAGTTCCCGGGTTCGGACTGAAGCTTTCTTT; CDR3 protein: CASSSRVRTEAFF
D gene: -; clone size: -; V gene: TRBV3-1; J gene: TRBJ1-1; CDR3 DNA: TGTGCCAGCAGCCGGACGACACGGGGCGGTGAAGCTTTCTTT; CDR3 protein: CASSRTTRGGEAFF
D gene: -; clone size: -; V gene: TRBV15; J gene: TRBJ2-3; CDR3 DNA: TGTGCCACCAGCAGAGCGGGGGCCTTCACAGATACGCAGTATTTT; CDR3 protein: CATSRAGAFTDTQYF
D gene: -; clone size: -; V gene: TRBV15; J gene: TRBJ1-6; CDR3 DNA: TGTGCCACCAGCAGACCATACAGGGAACGAGGCTCACCCCTCCACTTT; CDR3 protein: CATSRPYRERGSPLHF
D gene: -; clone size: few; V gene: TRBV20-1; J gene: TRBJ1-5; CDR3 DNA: TGCAGTGCTAGAGAGATACAGGGTTCTCAGCCCCAGCATTTT; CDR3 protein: CSAREIQGSQPQHF
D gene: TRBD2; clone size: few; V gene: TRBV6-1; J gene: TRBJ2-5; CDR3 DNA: TGTGCCAGCAGTGAAGCTGTTGGACTAGCATCCGCTCGGTACTTC; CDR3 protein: CASSEAVGLASARYF
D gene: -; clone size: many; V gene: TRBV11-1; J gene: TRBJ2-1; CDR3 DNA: TGTGCCAGCACCACTCCGGGACGGGGGACTTACAATGAGCAGTTCTTC; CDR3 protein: CASTTPGRGTYNEQFF
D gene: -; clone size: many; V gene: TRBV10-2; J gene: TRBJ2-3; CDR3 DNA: TGCGCCAGCAGTACTACAGATACGCAGTATTTT; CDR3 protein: CASSTTDTQYF
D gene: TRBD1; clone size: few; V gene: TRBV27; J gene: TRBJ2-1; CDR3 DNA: TGTGCCAGCAGGCGTATCCGACAGGGATACAATGAGCAGTTCTTC; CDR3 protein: CASRRIRQGYNEQFF
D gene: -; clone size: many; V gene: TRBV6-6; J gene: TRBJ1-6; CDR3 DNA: TGTGCCAGCAGACCCGGTACGGGATATAATTCACCCCTCCACTTT; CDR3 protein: CASRPGTGYNSPLHF
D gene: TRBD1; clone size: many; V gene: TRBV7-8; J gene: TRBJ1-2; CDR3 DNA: TGTGCCAGCAGCTCGGCCGGGACAGTAACTAACTATGGCTACACCTTC; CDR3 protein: CASSSAGTVTNYGYTF
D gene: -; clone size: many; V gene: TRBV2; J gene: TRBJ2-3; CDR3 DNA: TGTGCCAGCAGGATGACTACTTTAAGCACAGATACGCAGTATTTT; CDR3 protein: CASRMTTLSTDTQYF
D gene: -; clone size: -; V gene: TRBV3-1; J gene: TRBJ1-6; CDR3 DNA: TGTGCCAGCAGCCAAGGAGGGACGGGGAGCTCCTATAATTCACCCCTCCACTTT; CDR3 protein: CASSQGGTGSSYNSPLHF
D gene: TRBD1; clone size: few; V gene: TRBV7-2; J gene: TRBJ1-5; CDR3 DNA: TGTGCCAGCAGCCTAACAGGACAGGGGGGCAATCAGCCCCAGCATTTT; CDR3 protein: CASSLTGQGGNQPQHF
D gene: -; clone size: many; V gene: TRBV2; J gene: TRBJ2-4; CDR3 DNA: TGTGCCAGCATTCCGCTAGGAGGGTTGAGAGCCAAAAACATTCAGTACTTC; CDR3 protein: CASIPLGGLRAKNIQYF
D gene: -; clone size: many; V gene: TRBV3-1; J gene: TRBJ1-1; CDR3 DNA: TGTGCCAGCAGCCTGACACCGAACACTGAAGCTTTCTTT; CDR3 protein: CASSLTPNTEAFF
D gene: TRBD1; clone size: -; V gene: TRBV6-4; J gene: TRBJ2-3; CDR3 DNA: TGTGCCAGCAGGGGACAGGGAGCAGATACGCAGTATTTT; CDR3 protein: CASRGQGADTQYF
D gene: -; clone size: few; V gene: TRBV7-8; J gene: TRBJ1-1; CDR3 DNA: TGTGCCAGCAGCTTAGTCAGGGCCACTGAAGCTTTCTTT; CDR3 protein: CASSLVRATEAFF
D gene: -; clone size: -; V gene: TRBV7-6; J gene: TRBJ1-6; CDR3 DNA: TGTGCCAGCAGCTCCGGGGCACGAGTGTATAATTCACCCCTCCACTTT; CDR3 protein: CASSSGARVYNSPLHF
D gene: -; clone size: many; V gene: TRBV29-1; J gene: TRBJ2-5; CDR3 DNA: TGCAGCGTTGAACCCGACACCCAAGAGACCCAGTACTTC; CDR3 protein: CSVEPDTQETQYF
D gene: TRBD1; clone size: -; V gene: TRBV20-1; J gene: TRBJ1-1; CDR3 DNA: TGCAGTCCCGGGACAGGGCGTGGAAACACTGAAGCTTTCTTT; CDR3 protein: CSPGTGRGNTEAFF
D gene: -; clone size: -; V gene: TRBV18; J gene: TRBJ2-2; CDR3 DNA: TGTGCCAGCTCACCAAATCCGAACACCGGGGAGCTGTTTTTT; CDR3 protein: CASSPNPNTGELFF
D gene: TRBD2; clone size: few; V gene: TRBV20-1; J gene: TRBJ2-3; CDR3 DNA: TGCAGTGCTATCAGGACTAGCGGGCCCGTCACAGATACGCAGTATTTT; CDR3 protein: CSAIRTSGPVTDTQYF
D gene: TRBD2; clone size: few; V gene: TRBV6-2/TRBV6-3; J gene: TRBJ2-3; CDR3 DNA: TGTGCCAGCAGACCTAGCGGGGGGCCAGATACGCAGTATTTT; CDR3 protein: CASRPSGGPDTQYF
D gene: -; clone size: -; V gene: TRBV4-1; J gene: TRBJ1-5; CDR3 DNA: TGCGCCAGCAGCCAAGTCAGCGGAGGGCAGGGTCAGCCCCAGCATTTT; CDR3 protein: CASSQVSGGQGQPQHF
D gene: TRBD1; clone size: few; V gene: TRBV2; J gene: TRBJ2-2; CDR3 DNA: TGTGCCAGCAGCGGACAGGGGCGGAACACCGGGGAGCTGTTTTTT; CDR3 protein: CASSGQGRNTGELFF
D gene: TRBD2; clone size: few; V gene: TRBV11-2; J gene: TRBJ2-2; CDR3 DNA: TGTGCCAGCAGCTTCGGGCGGGGGACCCTTGACACCGGGGAGCTGTTTTTT; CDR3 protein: CASSFGRGTLDTGELFF
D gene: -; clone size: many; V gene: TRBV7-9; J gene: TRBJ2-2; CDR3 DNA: TGTGCCAGCAGCTCACTGAACACCGGGGAGCTGTTTTTT; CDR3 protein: CASSSLNTGELFF
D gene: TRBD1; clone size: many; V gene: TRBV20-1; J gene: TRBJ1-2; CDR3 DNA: TGCAGTGCTACAAGACAGGGGTATGGCTACACCTTC; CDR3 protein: CSATRQGYGYTF
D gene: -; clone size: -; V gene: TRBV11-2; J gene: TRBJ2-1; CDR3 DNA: TGTGCCAGCAGCTTAACCGCGGGCATTGGGGAGCAGTTCTTC; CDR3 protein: CASSLTAGIGEQFF
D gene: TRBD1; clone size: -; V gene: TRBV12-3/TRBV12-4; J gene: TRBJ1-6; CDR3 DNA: TGTGCCAGCAGTTCCACCGACAGGGGACCCCTCCACTTT; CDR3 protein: CASSSTDRGPLHF
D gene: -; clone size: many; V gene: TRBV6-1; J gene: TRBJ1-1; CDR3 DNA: TGTGCCAGCAGTGTAGGGGAAGTGAACACTGAAGCTTTCTTT; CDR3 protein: CASSVGEVNTEAFF
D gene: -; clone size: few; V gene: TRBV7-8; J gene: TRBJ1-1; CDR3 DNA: TGTGCCAGCAGCACCTCTTTGGTACGCACTGAAGCTTTCTTT; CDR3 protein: CASSTSLVRTEAFF
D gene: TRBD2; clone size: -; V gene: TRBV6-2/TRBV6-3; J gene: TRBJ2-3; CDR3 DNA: TGTGCCACCAATGGACTAGCGGGGACAGATACGCAGTATTTT; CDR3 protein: CATNGLAGTDTQYF
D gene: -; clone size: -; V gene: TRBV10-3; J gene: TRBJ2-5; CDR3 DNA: TGTGCCATCAGTGACCCGAGTCCGGTGGACTTGGCTGGGGGGCCTTATTTCCAAGAGACCCAGTACTTC; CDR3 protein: CAISDPSPVDLAGGPYFQETQYF
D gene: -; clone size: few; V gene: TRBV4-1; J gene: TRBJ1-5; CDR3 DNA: TGCGCCAGCAGCCAAGATGGCGGGAGGGGAAGGCCCCAGCATTTT; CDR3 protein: CASSQDGGRGRPQHF